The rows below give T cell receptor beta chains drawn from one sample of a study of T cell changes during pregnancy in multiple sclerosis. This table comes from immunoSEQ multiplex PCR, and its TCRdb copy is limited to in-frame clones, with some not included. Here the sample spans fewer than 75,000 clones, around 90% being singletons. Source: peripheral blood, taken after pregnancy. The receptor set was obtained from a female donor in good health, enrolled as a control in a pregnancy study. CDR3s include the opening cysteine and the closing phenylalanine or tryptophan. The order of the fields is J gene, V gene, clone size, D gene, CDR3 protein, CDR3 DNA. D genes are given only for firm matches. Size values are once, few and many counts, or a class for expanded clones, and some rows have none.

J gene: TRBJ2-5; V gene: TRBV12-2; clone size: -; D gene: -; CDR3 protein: CASRLAVFCQRGDSEGLQETQYF; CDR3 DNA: TGTGCAAGTCGCTTAGCGGTTTTTTGCCAGCGGGGGGACTCGGAAGGGCTACAAGAGACCCAGTACTTC
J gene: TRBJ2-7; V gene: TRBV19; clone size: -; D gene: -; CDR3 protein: CASSIWGRGKGEQYF; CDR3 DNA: TGTGCCAGTAGTATTTGGGGCAGGGGAAAGGGCGAGCAGTACTTC
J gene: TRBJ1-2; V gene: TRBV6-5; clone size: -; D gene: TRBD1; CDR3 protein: CASSLFRDSSNYTF; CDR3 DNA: TGTGCCAGCAGCTTGTTCCGGGACAGTTCTAATTACACCTTC
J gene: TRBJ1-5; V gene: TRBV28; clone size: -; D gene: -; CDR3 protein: CATAFWGGGNQPQHF; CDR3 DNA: TGTGCCACCGCTTTTTGGGGGGGCGGCAATCAGCCCCAGCATTTT
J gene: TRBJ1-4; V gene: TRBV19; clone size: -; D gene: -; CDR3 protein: CASSRTVEKLFF; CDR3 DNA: TGTGCCAGTAGTCGGACAGTGGAAAAACTGTTTTTT
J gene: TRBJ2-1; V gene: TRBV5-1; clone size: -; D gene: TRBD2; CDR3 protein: CASSLGGTSGASYNEQFF; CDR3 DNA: TGCGCCAGCAGCTTGGGAGGGACTAGCGGGGCTTCCTACAATGAGCAGTTCTTC
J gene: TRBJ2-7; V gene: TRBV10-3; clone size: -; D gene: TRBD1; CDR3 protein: CAISATGGYEQYF; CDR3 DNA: TGTGCCATCAGTGCTACAGGGGGGTACGAGCAGTACTTC
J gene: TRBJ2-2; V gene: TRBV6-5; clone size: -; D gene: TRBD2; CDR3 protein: CASSYGLAPSGELFF; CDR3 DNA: TGTGCCAGCAGTTACGGACTAGCCCCATCCGGGGAGCTGTTTTTT
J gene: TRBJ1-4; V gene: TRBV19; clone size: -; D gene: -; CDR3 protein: CASSSREASNEKLFF; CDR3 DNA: TGTGCCAGTAGTTCCAGGGAAGCGAGTAATGAAAAACTGTTTTTT
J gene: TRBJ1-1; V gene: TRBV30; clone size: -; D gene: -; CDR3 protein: CAWSVGGVYGALNTEAFF; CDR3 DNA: TGTGCCTGGAGTGTTGGGGGGGTGTATGGTGCGTTGAACACTGAAGCTTTCTTT
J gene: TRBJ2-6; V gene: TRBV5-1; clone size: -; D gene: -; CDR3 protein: CASSQGNPLSGANVLTF; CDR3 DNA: TGCGCCAGCAGCCAGGGAAATCCGCTCTCTGGGGCCAACGTCCTGACTTTC
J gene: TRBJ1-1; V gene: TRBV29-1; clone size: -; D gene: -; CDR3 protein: CSVETWPVNTEAFF; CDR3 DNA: TGCAGCGTTGAGACATGGCCCGTGAACACTGAAGCTTTCTTT
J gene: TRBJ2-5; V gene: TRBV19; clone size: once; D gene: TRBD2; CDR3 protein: CASSISGGWGETQYF; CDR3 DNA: TGTGCCAGTAGTATTTCGGGAGGGTGGGGAGAGACCCAGTACTTC
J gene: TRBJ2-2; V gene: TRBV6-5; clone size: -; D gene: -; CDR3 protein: CASSPRGEPGELFF; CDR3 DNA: TGTGCCAGCAGTCCCAGGGGGGAGCCCGGGGAGCTGTTTTTT
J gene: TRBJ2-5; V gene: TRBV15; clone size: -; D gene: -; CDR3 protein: CATSRDPLETQYF; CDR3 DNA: TGTGCCACCAGCAGAGATCCATTGGAGACCCAGTACTTC
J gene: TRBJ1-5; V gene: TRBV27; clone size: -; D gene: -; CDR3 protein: CASSLRRNRKKQPQHF; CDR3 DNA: TGTGCCAGCAGCCTCAGACGGAACAGGAAAAAACAGCCCCAGCATTTT
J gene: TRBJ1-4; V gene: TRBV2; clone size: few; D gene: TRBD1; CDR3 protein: CASRGQGGEKLFF; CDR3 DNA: TGTGCCAGCAGGGGACAGGGGGGAGAAAAACTGTTTTTT
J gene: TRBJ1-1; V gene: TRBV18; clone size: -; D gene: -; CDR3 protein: CASSRSGETEAFF; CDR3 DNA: TGTGCCAGCTCACGATCAGGGGAAACTGAAGCTTTCTTT
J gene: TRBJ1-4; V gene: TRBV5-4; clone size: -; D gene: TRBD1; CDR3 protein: CASSDGQGREKLFF; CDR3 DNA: TGTGCCAGCAGCGATGGACAGGGGAGGGAAAAACTGTTTTTT
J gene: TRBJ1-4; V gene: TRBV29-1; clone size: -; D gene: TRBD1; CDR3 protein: CSVRTGDNEKLFF; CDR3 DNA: TGCAGCGTACGGACAGGTGATAATGAAAAACTGTTTTTT
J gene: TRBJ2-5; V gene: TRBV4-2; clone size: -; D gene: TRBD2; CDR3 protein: CASSQFSFPTSGEIQETQYF; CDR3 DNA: TGTGCCAGCAGCCAATTTTCCTTTCCTACTAGCGGGGAAATCCAAGAGACCCAGTACTTC
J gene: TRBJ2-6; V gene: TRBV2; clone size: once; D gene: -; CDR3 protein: CASSEVPGISGANVLTF; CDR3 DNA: TGTGCCAGCAGTGAAGTTCCCGGGATCTCTGGGGCCAACGTCCTGACTTTC
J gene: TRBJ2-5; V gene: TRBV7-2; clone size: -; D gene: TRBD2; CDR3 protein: CASSLGTSGGIETQYF; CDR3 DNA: TGTGCCAGCAGCTTAGGGACTAGCGGGGGGATAGAGACCCAGTACTTC
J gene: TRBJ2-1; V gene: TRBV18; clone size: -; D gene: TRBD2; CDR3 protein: CASSPPRTGGGSYNEQFF; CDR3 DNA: TGTGCCAGCTCACCACCGCGGACTGGCGGGGGTTCCTACAATGAGCAGTTCTTC
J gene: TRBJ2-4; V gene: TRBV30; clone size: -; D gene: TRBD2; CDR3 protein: CAWSVRREGRIQYF; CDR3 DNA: TGTGCCTGGAGTGTAAGGCGGGAGGGGAGGATTCAGTACTTC
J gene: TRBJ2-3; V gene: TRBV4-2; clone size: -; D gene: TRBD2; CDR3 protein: CASSQDGGDADTQYF; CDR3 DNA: TGTGCCAGCAGCCAAGATGGGGGGGACGCAGATACGCAGTATTTT
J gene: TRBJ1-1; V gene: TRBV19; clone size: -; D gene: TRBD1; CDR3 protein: CASGQGDTEAFF; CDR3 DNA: TGTGCCAGCGGACAGGGGGACACTGAAGCTTTCTTT
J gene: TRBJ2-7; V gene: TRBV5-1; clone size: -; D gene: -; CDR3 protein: CASSSGAGYLWEQYF; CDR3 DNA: TGCGCCAGCAGCTCCGGGGCGGGGTACCTCTGGGAGCAGTACTTC
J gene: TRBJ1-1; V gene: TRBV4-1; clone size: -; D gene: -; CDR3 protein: CASSQGPGGGWEAFF; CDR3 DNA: TGCGCCAGCAGCCAAGGCCCGGGAGGGGGATGGGAAGCTTTCTTT
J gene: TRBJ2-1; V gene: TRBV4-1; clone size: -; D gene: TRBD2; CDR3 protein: CASHALGGRNEQFF; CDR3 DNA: TGCGCCAGTCACGCTCTCGGCGGGAGAAATGAGCAGTTCTTC
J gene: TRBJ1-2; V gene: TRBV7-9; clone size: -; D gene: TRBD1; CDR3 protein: CASSSYGQGNPNGYTF; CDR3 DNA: TGTGCCAGCAGCTCCTATGGACAGGGCAATCCGAATGGCTACACCTTC
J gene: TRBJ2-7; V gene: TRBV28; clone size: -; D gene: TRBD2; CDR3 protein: CASSLVSSGVYYEQYF; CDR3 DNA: TGTGCCAGCAGTTTAGTCTCTAGCGGGGTTTACTACGAGCAGTACTTC
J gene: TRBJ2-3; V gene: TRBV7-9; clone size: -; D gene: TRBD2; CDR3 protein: CASSPLIRREGFPDTQYF; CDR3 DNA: TGTGCCAGCAGCCCCCTGATCAGGCGGGAGGGCTTTCCAGATACGCAGTATTTT
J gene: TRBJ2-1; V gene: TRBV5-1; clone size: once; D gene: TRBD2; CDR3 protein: CASSGALAAGNFYNEQFF; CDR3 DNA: TGCGCCAGCAGCGGTGCGCTAGCGGCCGGAAACTTCTACAATGAGCAGTTCTTC
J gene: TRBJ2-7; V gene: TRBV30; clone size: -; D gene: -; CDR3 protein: CAWAYVGHQYF; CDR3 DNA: TGTGCCTGGGCATACGTGGGACACCAGTACTTC
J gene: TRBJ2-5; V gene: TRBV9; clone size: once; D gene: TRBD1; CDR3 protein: CASSAGQGAWETQYF; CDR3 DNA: TGTGCCAGCAGCGCGGGACAGGGGGCTTGGGAGACCCAGTACTTC
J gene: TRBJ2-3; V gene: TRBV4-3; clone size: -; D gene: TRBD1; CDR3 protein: CASSQLTGDDTQYF; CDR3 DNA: TGCGCCAGCAGCCAACTGACAGGGGATGATACGCAGTATTTT
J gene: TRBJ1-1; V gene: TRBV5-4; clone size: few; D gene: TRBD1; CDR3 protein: CASSPRTGGVKNTEAFF; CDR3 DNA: TGTGCCAGCAGCCCAAGGACAGGGGGCGTCAAGAACACTGAAGCTTTCTTT
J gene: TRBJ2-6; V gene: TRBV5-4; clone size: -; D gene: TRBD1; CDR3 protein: CASSLGRTGGAGANVLTF; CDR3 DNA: TGTGCCAGCAGCTTGGGCCGGACAGGGGGCGCCGGGGCCAACGTCCTGACTTTC
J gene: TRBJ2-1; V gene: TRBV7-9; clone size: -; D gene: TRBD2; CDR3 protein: CASSHPRLAGGLVNEQFF; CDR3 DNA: TGTGCCAGCAGCCACCCCCGACTAGCGGGAGGGCTGGTAAATGAGCAGTTCTTC
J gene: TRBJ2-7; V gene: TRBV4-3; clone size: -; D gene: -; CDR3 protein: CASSQVPDSYEQYF; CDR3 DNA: TGCGCCAGCAGCCAAGTCCCAGACTCCTACGAGCAGTACTTC
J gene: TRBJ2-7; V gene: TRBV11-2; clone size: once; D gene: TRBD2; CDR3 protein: CASSFGLVGEQYF; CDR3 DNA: TGTGCCAGCAGCTTCGGACTAGTGGGCGAGCAGTACTTC
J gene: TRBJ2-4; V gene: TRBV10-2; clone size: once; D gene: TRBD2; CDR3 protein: CASSEIGRDIQYF; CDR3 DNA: TGCGCCAGCAGTGAGATAGGGAGGGACATTCAGTACTTC
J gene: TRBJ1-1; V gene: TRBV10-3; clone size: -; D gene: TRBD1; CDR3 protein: CAARGVMNTEAFF; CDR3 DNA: TGTGCCGCCAGGGGGGTCATGAACACTGAAGCTTTCTTT
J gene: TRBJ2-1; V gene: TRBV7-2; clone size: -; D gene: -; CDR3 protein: CASLPGSATYNEQFF; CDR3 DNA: TGTGCCAGCCTCCCCGGGAGTGCAACCTACAATGAGCAGTTCTTC
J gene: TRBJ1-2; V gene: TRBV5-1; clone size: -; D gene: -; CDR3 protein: CASSLGQPRIDYGYTF; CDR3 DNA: TGCGCCAGCAGCTTGGGACAGCCCAGGATCGACTATGGCTACACCTTC
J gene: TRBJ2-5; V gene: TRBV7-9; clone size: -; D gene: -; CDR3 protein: CASSSTGEGETQYF; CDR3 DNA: TGTGCCAGCAGCTCGACAGGGGAGGGGGAGACCCAGTACTTC
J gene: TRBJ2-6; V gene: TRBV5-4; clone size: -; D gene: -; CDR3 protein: CASSSPPGTASGANVLTF; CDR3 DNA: TGTGCCAGCAGCTCCCCCCCCGGAACAGCCTCTGGGGCCAACGTCCTGACTTTC
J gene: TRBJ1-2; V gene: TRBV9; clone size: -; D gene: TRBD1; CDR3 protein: CASSVARDRGQGYTF; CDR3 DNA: TGTGCCAGCAGCGTAGCCCGGGACAGGGGGCAGGGCTACACCTTC
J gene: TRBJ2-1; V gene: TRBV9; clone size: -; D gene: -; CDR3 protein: CASSVEMWTVDAEQFF; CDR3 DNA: TGTGCCAGCAGCGTAGAAATGTGGACAGTCGATGCTGAGCAGTTCTTC
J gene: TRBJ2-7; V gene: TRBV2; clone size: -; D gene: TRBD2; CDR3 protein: CASRAGYEQYF; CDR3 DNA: TGTGCCAGCAGAGCGGGGTACGAGCAGTACTTC
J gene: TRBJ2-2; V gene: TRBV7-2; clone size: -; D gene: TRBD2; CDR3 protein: CASSLLIPGTSGTGELFF; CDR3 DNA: TGTGCCAGCAGCTTACTCATTCCCGGGACTAGCGGCACCGGGGAGCTGTTTTTT
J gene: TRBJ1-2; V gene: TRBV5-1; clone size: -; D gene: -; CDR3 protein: CASSPDSANYGYTF; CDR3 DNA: TGCGCCAGCAGCCCGGACAGTGCTAACTATGGCTACACCTTC
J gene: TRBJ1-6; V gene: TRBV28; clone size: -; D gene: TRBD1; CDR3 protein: CASSLRDRPNSPLHF; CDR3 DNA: TGTGCCAGCAGTCTAAGGGACAGGCCGAATTCACCCCTCCACTTT